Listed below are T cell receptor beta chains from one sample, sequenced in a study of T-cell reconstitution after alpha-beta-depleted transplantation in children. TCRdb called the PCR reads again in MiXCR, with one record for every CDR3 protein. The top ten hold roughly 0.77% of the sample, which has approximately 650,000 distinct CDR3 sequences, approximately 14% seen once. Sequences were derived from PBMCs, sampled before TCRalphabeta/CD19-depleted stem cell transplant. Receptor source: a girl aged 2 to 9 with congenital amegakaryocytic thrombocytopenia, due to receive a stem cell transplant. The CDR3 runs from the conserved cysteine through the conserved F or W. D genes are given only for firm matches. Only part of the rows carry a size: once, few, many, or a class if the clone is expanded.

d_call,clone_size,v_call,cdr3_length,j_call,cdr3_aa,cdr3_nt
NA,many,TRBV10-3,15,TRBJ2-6,CAISERVSGANVLTF,TGTGCCATCAGTGAGAGAGTCTCTGGGGCCAACGTCCTGACTTTC
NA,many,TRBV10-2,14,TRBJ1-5,CASSDTRVGQPQHF,TGCGCCAGCAGTGATACCAGGGTTGGGCAGCCCCAGCATTTT
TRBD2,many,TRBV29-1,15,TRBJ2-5,CSVEDTREERETQYF,TGCAGCGTTGAAGATACACGGGAGGAGAGAGAGACCCAGTACTTC
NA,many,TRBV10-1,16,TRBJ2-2,CASSESGRTNTGELFF,TGCGCCAGCAGTGAGTCTGGCAGGACGAACACCGGGGAGCTGTTTTTT
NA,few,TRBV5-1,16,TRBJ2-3,CASSPLRGRDTDTQYF,TGCGCCAGCAGCCCCCTAAGGGGGAGGGATACAGATACGCAGTATTTT
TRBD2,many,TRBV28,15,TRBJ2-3,CASTFSGRDTDTQYF,TGTGCCAGCACCTTCAGCGGGAGGGACACAGATACGCAGTATTTT
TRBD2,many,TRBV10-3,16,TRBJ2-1,CATFSGRAGSYNEQFF,TGTGCCACCTTTAGCGGGAGGGCCGGATCCTACAATGAGCAGTTCTTC
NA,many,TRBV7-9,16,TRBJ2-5,CASSPPGARYQETQYF,TGTGCCAGCAGCCCCCCCGGGGCGAGGTACCAAGAGACCCAGTACTTC
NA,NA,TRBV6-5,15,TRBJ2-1,CASSYFPGSYNEQFF,TGTGCCAGCAGTTACTTTCCTGGCTCCTACAATGAGCAGTTCTTC
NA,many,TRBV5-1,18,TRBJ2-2,CASSPHQYQGLDTGELFF,TGCGCCAGCAGCCCCCACCAATACCAGGGGTTGGACACCGGGGAGCTGTTTTTT
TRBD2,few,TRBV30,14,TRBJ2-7,CAWNRGTSHYEQYF,TGTGCCTGGAATCGTGGGACTAGCCACTACGAGCAGTACTTC
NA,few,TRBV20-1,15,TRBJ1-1,CSARTYRVEGTEAFF,TGCAGTGCTAGGACCTACAGGGTTGAGGGCACTGAAGCTTTCTTT
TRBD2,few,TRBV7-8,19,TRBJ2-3,CASSLAPGGLAGVTDTQYF,TGTGCCAGCAGCTTAGCGCCTGGTGGGCTAGCGGGAGTCACAGATACGCAGTATTTT
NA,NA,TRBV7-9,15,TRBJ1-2,CASRPLSFPDYGYTF,TGTGCCAGCCGCCCCTTAAGTTTTCCAGACTATGGCTACACCTTC
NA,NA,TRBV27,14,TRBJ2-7,CASSFRVGSYEQYF,TGTGCCAGCAGTTTTAGGGTCGGCTCCTACGAGCAGTACTTC
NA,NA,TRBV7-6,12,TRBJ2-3,CASSLPFLTQYF,TGTGCCAGCAGCTTGCCTTTCCTTACGCAGTATTTT
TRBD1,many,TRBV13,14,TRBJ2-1,CASSGTGKRNEQFF,TGTGCCAGCAGCGGGACAGGGAAAAGGAATGAGCAGTTCTTC
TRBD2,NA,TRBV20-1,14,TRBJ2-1,CSAHRGPGGNEQFF,TGCAGTGCTCATCGAGGACCCGGGGGGAATGAGCAGTTCTTC
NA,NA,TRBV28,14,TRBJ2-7,CASSLAWRAYEQYF,TGTGCCAGCAGTCTGGCGTGGCGGGCCTACGAGCAGTACTTC
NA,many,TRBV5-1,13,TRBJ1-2,CASSPTGSDGYTF,TGCGCCAGCAGCCCTACAGGGAGTGATGGCTACACCTTC
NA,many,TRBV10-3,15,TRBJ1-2,CAITQPGPKQEVYTF,TGTGCCATCACACAACCGGGACCGAAACAGGAGGTCTACACCTTC
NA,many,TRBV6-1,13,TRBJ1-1,CASSETVYTEAFF,TGTGCCAGCAGTGAGACAGTTTACACTGAAGCTTTCTTT
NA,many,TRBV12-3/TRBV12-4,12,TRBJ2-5,CASSFIRGTQYF,TGTGCCAGCAGTTTTATTCGGGGGACCCAGTACTTC
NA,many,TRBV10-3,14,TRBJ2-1,CAISEGNKGNEQFF,TGTGCCATCAGTGAGGGGAACAAAGGTAATGAGCAGTTCTTC
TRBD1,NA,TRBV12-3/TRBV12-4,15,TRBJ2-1,CASSFEQGARREQFF,TGTGCCAGCAGTTTCGAACAGGGGGCGCGGCGGGAGCAGTTCTTC
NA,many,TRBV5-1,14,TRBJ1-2,CASSPAGSDYGYTF,TGCGCCAGCAGCCCCGCGGGTTCGGACTATGGCTACACCTTC
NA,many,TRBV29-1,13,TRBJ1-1,CSASDRMNTEAFF,TGCAGCGCCTCGGACAGAATGAACACTGAAGCTTTCTTT
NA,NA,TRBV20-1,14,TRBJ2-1,CSARVGRAYNEQFF,TGCAGTGCTAGAGTCGGAAGGGCCTACAATGAGCAGTTCTTC
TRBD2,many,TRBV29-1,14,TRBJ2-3,CSVRAGGSTDTQYF,TGCAGCGTAAGGGCGGGAGGGTCCACAGATACGCAGTATTTT
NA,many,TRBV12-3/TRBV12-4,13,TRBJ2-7,CASSLASDYEQYF,TGTGCCAGCAGTTTAGCTTCCGACTACGAGCAGTACTTC
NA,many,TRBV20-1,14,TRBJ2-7,CSARERDISYEQYF,TGCAGTGCTAGAGAGCGGGACATCTCCTACGAGCAGTACTTC
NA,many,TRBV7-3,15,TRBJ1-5,CASSLGLNSNQPQHF,TGTGCCAGCAGCTTGGGGCTAAATAGCAATCAGCCCCAGCATTTT
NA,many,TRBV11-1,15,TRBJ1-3,CASSATVISGNTIYF,TGTGCCAGCAGCGCGACAGTGATCTCTGGAAACACCATATATTTT
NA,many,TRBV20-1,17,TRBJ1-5,CSARAYTGGVSNQPQHF,TGCAGTGCTAGAGCCTACACGGGCGGGGTTAGCAATCAGCCCCAGCATTTT
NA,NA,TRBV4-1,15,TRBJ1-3,CASSQFWPATNIIYF,TGCGCCAGCAGCCAATTCTGGCCGGCGACAAACATCATATATTTT
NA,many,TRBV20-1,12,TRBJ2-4,CSARSSGNIQYF,TGCAGTGCTAGAAGCTCCGGGAACATTCAGTACTTC
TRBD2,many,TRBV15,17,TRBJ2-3,CATSRGTGTSVTDTQYF,TGTGCCACCAGCAGAGGCACCGGGACTAGCGTGACAGATACGCAGTATTTT
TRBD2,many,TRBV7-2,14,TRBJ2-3,CASSLFPREGTQYF,TGTGCCAGCAGCTTATTTCCGCGGGAGGGAACGCAGTATTTT
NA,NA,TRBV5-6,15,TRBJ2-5,CASSLSGHAPATQYF,TGTGCCAGCAGCTTGAGTGGACATGCACCCGCGACCCAGTACTTC
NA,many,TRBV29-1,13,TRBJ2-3,CSVETGSTDTQYF,TGCAGCGTTGAAACGGGAAGTACAGATACGCAGTATTTT
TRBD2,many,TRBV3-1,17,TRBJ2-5,CASSQDLAGFIGETQYF,TGTGCCAGCAGCCAAGATCTAGCGGGGTTCATCGGGGAGACCCAGTACTTC
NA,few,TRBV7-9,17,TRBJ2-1,CASSLEAGLSSYNEQFF,TGTGCCAGCAGCTTAGAAGCGGGCCTGAGCTCCTACAATGAGCAGTTCTTC
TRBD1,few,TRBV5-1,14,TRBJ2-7,CASSSPGQGTKQYF,TGCGCCAGCAGCTCGCCGGGACAGGGTACTAAGCAGTACTTC
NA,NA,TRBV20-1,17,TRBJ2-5,CSARVPALGQIQETQYF,TGCAGTGCTAGAGTCCCGGCGCTGGGACAAATCCAAGAGACCCAGTACTTC